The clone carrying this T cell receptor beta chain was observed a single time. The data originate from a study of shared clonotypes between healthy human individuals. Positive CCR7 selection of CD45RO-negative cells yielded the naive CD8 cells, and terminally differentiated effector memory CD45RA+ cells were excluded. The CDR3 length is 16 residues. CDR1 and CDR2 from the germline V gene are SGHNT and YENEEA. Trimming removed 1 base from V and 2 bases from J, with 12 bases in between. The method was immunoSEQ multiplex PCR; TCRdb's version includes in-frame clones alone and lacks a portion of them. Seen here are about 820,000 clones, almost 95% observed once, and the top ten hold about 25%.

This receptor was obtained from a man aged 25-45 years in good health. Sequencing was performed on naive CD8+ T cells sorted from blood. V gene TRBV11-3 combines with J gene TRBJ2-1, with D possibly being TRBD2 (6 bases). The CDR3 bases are TGTGCCAGCAGCTTAGCCGGGGACTCCACCTACAATGAGCAGTTCTTC. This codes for CASSLAGDSTYNEQFF.